Listed here are 30 T cell receptor beta chains from one sample, sequenced in a study of OX40 agonist ivuxolimab in advanced cancers. Here immunoSEQ multiplex PCR was the method, and the copy in TCRdb shows in-frame clones only, minus some. The repertoire holds 66,000 or so clones, with approximately 90% as singletons. The sample consisted of CD4+ or CD8+ T cells sorted from blood, taken in a trial of the OX40 agonist ivuxolimab. All receptors come from an adult with an advanced solid tumor such as melanoma, head and neck, liver or kidney cancer.

This chain joins TRBV6-5 and TRBJ1-5, with D hard to call. The V gene lost 8 bases and the J gene lost 0 bases, with 14 bases spanning the gap. Per germline, CDR1 MNHEY and CDR2 SVGAGI. CDR3 length: 15 amino acids. The CDR3 reads CASRGSVNSNQPQHF. As DNA, the CDR3 is TGTGCCAGCCGTGGATCAGTGAATAGCAATCAGCCCCAGCATTTT.

This CDR3 reads CASSGAGPATNYGYTF. The CDR3 coding sequence is TGTGCCAGCAGTGGGGCAGGGCCCGCCACTAACTATGGCTACACCTTC. The chain has TRBV6-1 and TRBJ1-2; tentative D call: TRBD1 (5 bases). From germline, CDR1 is MNHNS and CDR2 SASEGT. The CDR3 has 16 amino acids. Trimming removed 4 bases at V and 0 bases at J, with 15 bases between.

The rearrangement uses TRBV2 and TRBJ2-1; D call uncertain. Germline CDR1 and CDR2: SNHLY and FYNNEI. Trimming stripped 5 bases from V and 9 bases from J, with 14 bases between. This CDR3 is built from 13 residues. CDR3 residues: CASSSLPWSEQFF. CDR3 DNA: TGTGCCAGCAGTTCGTTACCGTGGAGTGAGCAGTTCTTC.

This clone was found once. The chain joins TRBV28 to TRBJ2-5; no definite D call. This CDR3 contains 16 residues. Trimming pared 4 bases from V and 6 bases from J, leaving 21 bases between. CDR1 MDHEN and CDR2 SYDVKM come from the germline V gene. The CDR3 DNA reads as TGTGCCAGCAGTTCTCGACAAGAATTGTACCGAAAGACCCAGTACTTC. Translated, it gives CASSSRQELYRKTQYF.

As DNA, the CDR3 is TGTGCCTGGAGTGTAGGGCAGGGGGAACAGCCCCAGCATTTT. Its translation: CAWSVGQGEQPQHF. The rearrangement joins TRBV30 to TRBJ1-5; 7 bases line up with TRBD1. Germline CDR1 reads GTSNPN; CDR2 reads SVGIG (reference sequence). The CDR3 length is 14 residues. The ends lost 0 bases at V and 7 bases at J; junction bases unmatched: 6.

This clone was picked up a small number of times. V is TRBV28 and J is TRBJ1-5; TRBD1 aligns across 7 bases. This CDR3 is built from 15 residues. V shed 5 bases and J 4 bases; nucleotides not matched to a gene: 8. Germline V gene sequence: CDR1 MDHEN, CDR2 SYDVKM. The CDR3 DNA sequence: TGTGCCAGCAGTCTAAACAGGGGAAGGAATCAGCCCCAGCATTTT. It codes for CASSLNRGRNQPQHF.

CDR3 region: CASSIRDHYQPQHF. The CDR3 DNA sequence: TGTGCCAGTAGTATACGGGATCATTATCAGCCCCAGCATTTT. The rearrangement uses TRBV19 and TRBJ1-5; the D is unclear. This CDR3 is 14 amino acids long. Germline V gene sequence: CDR1 LNHDA, CDR2 SQIVND (reference sequence). Trimming removed 2 bases at V and 5 bases at J, with 10 bases between.

The chain is built from TRBV4-1 and TRBJ1-5; D may be TRBD1 (6 bases). The germline gives CDR1 MGHRA, CDR2 YSYEKL. Trimming left V 4 bases short and J 2 bases short, with 9 bases between. There are 14 residues in the CDR3. The CDR3 region is CASSLRQGNQPQHF. The DNA of the CDR3 is TGCGCCAGCAGCCTCCGACAGGGCAATCAGCCCCAGCATTTT.

V is TRBV30 and J is TRBJ1-1; D may be TRBD1 (6 bases). Germline assignment: CDR1 GTSNPN and CDR2 SVGIG (reference sequence). V was shortened by 2 bases and J by 1 base, with 8 bases between the two germline ends. The CDR3 is 13 amino acids. CDR3 coding DNA: TGTGCCTGGAGTCTACAGGGGAACACTGAAGCTTTCTTT. Its translation: CAWSLQGNTEAFF.

V usage is TRBV4-3 and J usage is TRBJ2-5; D ambiguous. V gave up 2 bases and J gave up 5 bases, with 15 bases separating them. The germline gives CDR1 LGHNA, CDR2 YSLEER. The CDR3 has 15 residues. Written as DNA, the CDR3 is TGCGCCAGCAGCCAATGGTCCCTCGCCGGCGAGACCCAGTACTTC. It codes for CASSQWSLAGETQYF.

Only one count was recorded for this clone. This rearrangement joins TRBV2 to TRBJ2-5; no clear D gene. Germline CDR1 reads SNHLY; CDR2 reads FYNNEI. V lost 2 bases and J 0 bases, leaving 10 bases between the germline ends. This CDR3 region has 15 residues. CDR3 amino acids: CASSEWAHHQETQYF. The DNA of the CDR3 is TGTGCCAGCAGTGAATGGGCGCACCACCAAGAGACCCAGTACTTC.

This CDR3 reads CASSSSPGHGNQPQHF. Written as DNA, the CDR3 is TGTGCCAGCAGTTCCTCTCCGGGACACGGCAATCAGCCCCAGCATTTT. The V gene is TRBV27, the J gene TRBJ1-5, with a possible D match to TRBD1 (6 bases). The CDR3 length is 16 residues. Trimming removed 4 bases from V and 2 bases from J, with 15 bases in between. Per the germline V gene, CDR1 is MNHEY and CDR2 is SMNVEV (reference sequence).

V gene TRBV6-1 combines with J gene TRBJ1-2; 9 bases match TRBD1. The CDR3 contains 15 residues. Germline V gene lookup returns CDR1 MNHNS and CDR2 SASEGT. V was clipped by 2 bases and J by 5 bases; unmatched bases: 6. The CDR3 here is CASSEIIGTGYGYTF. DNA of the CDR3: TGTGCCAGCAGTGAAATAATCGGGACAGGGTATGGCTACACCTTC.

V gene TRBV19 combines with J gene TRBJ1-2; D is ambiguous. Germline CDR1 and CDR2: LNHDA and SQIVND (reference sequence). V dropped 7 bases and J dropped 3 bases, with 15 bases sitting between them. This CDR3 has 14 residues. In DNA, the CDR3 is TGTGCCAGTAATTATATTGGAGCCTACTATGGCTACACCTTC. It encodes CASNYIGAYYGYTF.

This rearrangement joins TRBV9 to TRBJ2-1; 9 bases are a match to TRBD2. The CDR3 extends over 16 amino acids. Germline trimming cut 6 bases from V and 4 bases from J; bases unmatched to any gene: 11. The germline gives CDR1 SGDLS, CDR2 YYNGEE. CDR3 DNA: TGTGCCAGCAATTCCGCGGGAGGGCCGAGGTACAATGAGCAGTTCTTC. Protein: CASNSAGGPRYNEQFF.

This sequence joins TRBV29-1 and TRBJ1-2, with TRBD1 as a possible D gene (5 bases). The germline V gene has CDR1 SQVTM and CDR2 ANQGSEA. The V end was cut by 3 bases, the J end by 8 bases, with 7 bases between. The CDR3 covers 10 residues. The CDR3 DNA sequence: TGCAGCGTTGACGGACAAGGCTACACCTTC. Its translation is CSVDGQGYTF.

This clone has only a few counts. The chain employs TRBV28 and TRBJ2-6, with no clear D. Germline V gene sequence: CDR1 MDHEN, CDR2 SYDVKM. The V and J ends lost 7 bases and 0 bases respectively, with 13 bases between them. The CDR3 runs to 16 residues. CDR3 in DNA: TGTGCCAGCACCTCCGACGGTCTCTCTGGGGCCAACGTCCTGACTTTC. This translates into CASTSDGLSGANVLTF. The whole variable domain, filled in from reference TRBV28 and TRBJ2-6, reads DVKVTQSSRYLVKRTGEKVFLECVQDMDHENMFWYRQDPGLGLRLIYFSYDVKMKEKGDIPEGYSVSREKKERFSLILESASTNQTSMYLCASTSDGLSGANVLTFGAGSRLTVL.

The chain carries TRBV7-8 and TRBJ2-5, with D hard to call. CDR3 size: 15 residues. Trimming stripped 1 base from V and 5 bases from J, with 14 bases between. The germline gives CDR1 SGHVS, CDR2 FQNEAQ. In DNA form, the CDR3 reads TGTGCCAGCAGCTTAGAAGCATGGGTTGGTGAGACCCAGTACTTC. Translating it yields CASSLEAWVGETQYF. Full variable domain (remainder filled in from reference TRBV7-8 and TRBJ2-5): GAGVSQSPRYKVAKRGQDVALRCDPISGHVSLFWYQQALGQGPEFLTYFQNEAQLDKSGLPSDRFFAERPEGSVSTLKIQRTQQEDSAVYLCASSLEAWVGETQYFGPGTRLLVL.

V is TRBV30 and J is TRBJ1-1; D remains ambiguous. The CDR3 extends over 12 amino acids. Between the trimmed V and J ends, which lost 2 bases and 6 bases, there was a span of 10 bases. Germline assignment: CDR1 GTSNPN and CDR2 SVGIG (reference sequence). CDR3 DNA sequence: TGTGCCTGGAGTTCCGTCCAGCCTGAAGCTTTCTTT. It codes for CAWSSVQPEAFF.

The V and J genes are TRBV6-5 and TRBJ2-3, with unresolved D. Germline CDR1 MNHEY, CDR2 SVGAGI. CDR3 length: 14 residues. V dropped 2 bases and J dropped 2 bases, with 8 bases sitting between them. In nucleotides, the CDR3 is TGTGCCAGCAGTTACCTACCCTCCACAGATACGCAGTATTTT. The encoded protein is CASSYLPSTDTQYF.

This rearrangement joins TRBV7-6 to TRBJ2-3; no definite D call. V lost 5 bases and J 0 bases, leaving 3 bases between the germline ends. The CDR3 is made up of 12 amino acids. Germline V gene data show CDR1 as SGHVS and CDR2 as FNYEAQ. The CDR3 coding sequence is TGTGCCAGCAGCCTCAGCACAGATACGCAGTATTTT. This gives the protein CASSLSTDTQYF. Full variable domain (rest looked up from reference TRBV7-6 and TRBJ2-3): GAGVSQSPRYKVTKRGQDVALRCDPISGHVSLYWYRQALGQGPEFLTYFNYEAQQDKSGLPNDRFSAERPEGSISTLTIQRTEQRDSAMYRCASSLSTDTQYFGPGTRLTVL.

The chain combines TRBV2 with TRBJ2-7; D gene ambiguous. The germline V gene has CDR1 SNHLY and CDR2 FYNNEI. This CDR3 region has 11 residues. The ends were cut back, 1 base at V and 5 bases at J, with 3 bases in the middle. This chain's CDR3 is CASSEGHEQYF. The CDR3 coding sequence is TGTGCCAGCAGTGAAGGCCACGAGCAGTACTTC. Together with reference TRBV2 and TRBJ2-7, the CDR3 gives the full variable domain: EPEVTQTPSHQVTQMGQEVILRCVPISNHLYFYWYRQILGQKVEFLVSFYNNEISEKSEIFDDQFSVERPDGSNFTLKIRSTKLEDSAMYFCASSEGHEQYFGPGTRLTVT.

V gene TRBV10-3 combines with J gene TRBJ2-7; D could derive from TRBD1 or TRBD2 (5 bases each). There are 14 residues in the CDR3. The germline CDR1 and CDR2 sequences are ENHRY and SYGVKD. The germline V and J ends were trimmed by 3 bases and 6 bases, with 15 bases remaining between them. CDR3 DNA sequence: TGTGCCATCAGTGATCCCCGAGACGGGGCCGAGCAGTACGTC. It codes for CAISDPRDGAEQYV.

This clone appeared once. The genes are TRBV18 and TRBJ2-7; TRBD1 might be the D (6 bases). In germline, CDR1 is KGHSH, CDR2 LQKENI. Trimming pared 1 base from V and 1 base from J, leaving 8 bases between. The CDR3 runs 14 residues. The CDR3 DNA sequence: TGTGCCAGCTCACCACGGACAGATTCCTACGAGCAGTACTTC. It is translated as CASSPRTDSYEQYF.

Details on this clone: Different DNA sequences within this sample yield the same CDR3. This sequence joins TRBV9 and TRBJ2-3; D unclear. Deletions cut 3 bases from V and 2 bases from J, with 4 bases between. Germline-derived CDR1 and CDR2 are SGDLS and YYNGEE. The CDR3 extends over 12 amino acids. The CDR3 sequence: CASSANTDTQYF. For the CDR3, the DNA is TGTGCCAGCAGCGCCAACACAGATACGCAGTATTTT.

The V and J genes are TRBV15 and TRBJ2-1; 7 bases line up with TRBD2. This CDR3 has 16 amino acids. Germline assignment: CDR1 LNHNV and CDR2 YYDKDF (reference sequence). The junction had 4 bases not matched to a gene; V was cut back by 0 bases and J by 2 bases. CDR3 coding DNA: TGTGCCACCAGCAGAGATCGAAGCGGGGCCTACAATGAGCAGTTCTTC. It yields the protein CATSRDRSGAYNEQFF.

V is TRBV4-3 and J is TRBJ1-3, with D possibly being TRBD1 (6 bases). The germline V and J ends were trimmed by 8 bases and 3 bases, with 17 bases remaining between them. The CDR3 has 15 amino acids. Germline CDR1 LGHNA, CDR2 YSLEER. DNA for the CDR3: TGCGCCAGCCGGGACAAAGCACAATATGGAAACACCATATATTTT. Encoded protein: CASRDKAQYGNTIYF.

The chain recombines TRBV5-1 with TRBJ2-1, with unresolved D. The CDR3 spans 15 residues. The V gene's germline CDR1 is SGHRS and CDR2 YFSETQ. The V end was cut by 2 bases, the J end by 6 bases, with 15 bases between. CDR3 residues: CASSFGLEIRNEQFF. The DNA for the CDR3 is TGCGCCAGCAGCTTTGGCCTGGAGATCCGCAATGAGCAGTTCTTC.

The chain carries TRBV6-6 and TRBJ1-5, with TRBD1 as a possible D gene (6 bases). Germline lookup yields CDR1 MNHNY and CDR2 SVGAGI (reference sequence). Deletions cut 0 bases from V and 7 bases from J, with 13 bases between. This CDR3 has 15 amino acids. The CDR3 DNA reads as TGTGCCAGCAGTTACTCTAACAGGGCAGGACAGCCCCAGCATTTT. Amino acids: CASSYSNRAGQPQHF.

V and J are TRBV28 and TRBJ1-5, with unresolved D. The V end lost 3 bases, the J end lost 6 bases, and 12 bases lay between the germline ends. Germline V gene lookup returns CDR1 MDHEN and CDR2 SYDVKM. The CDR3 extends over 14 amino acids. Here the CDR3 reads CASSFGLGRQPQHF. CDR3 coding DNA: TGTGCCAGCAGTTTTGGACTCGGGCGTCAGCCCCAGCATTTT.